Presented here are 30 T cell receptor beta chains from one specimen sequenced in a study of cytomegalovirus exposure and HLA in healthy donors. PCR involved 60 Vbeta and 13 Jbeta primers. This table comes from immunoSEQ multiplex PCR, and its TCRdb copy is limited to in-frame clones, with some not included. Of some 140,000 clones in the sample, 80% were seen once. The sequenced sample consisted of PBMCs. The receptors here all came from a man aged 25 to 40 in good health.

CDR3 DNA: TGCGCCAGCCTAGGGCCGGGACAGGGTCGATACGAGCAGTACTTC. This encodes CASLGPGQGRYEQYF. This chain links TRBV10-1 with TRBJ2-5; TRBD1 matches at 9 bases. The closer fit of TRBJ2-7 to the DNA end suggests the J call may be wrong. CDR1 is WNHNN, CDR2 SYGVQD, per germline (reference sequence). The CDR3 contains 15 residues.

V and J are TRBV30 and TRBJ1-5; no firm D call. The ends were cut back, 5 bases at V and 2 bases at J, with 19 bases in the middle. Germline CDR1 GTSNPN, CDR2 SVGIG (reference sequence). The CDR3 is 16 residues long. The CDR3 DNA is TGTGCCTGGGGGCGTGAGGGAGGCGGCGGCAATCAGCCCCAGCATTTT. Its protein product is CAWGREGGGGNQPQHF.

The chain links TRBV28 to TRBJ1-1; D unclear. CDR3 size: 12 residues. CDR1 and CDR2 from the germline V gene are MDHEN and SYDVKM. V dropped 6 bases and J dropped 0 bases, with 5 bases sitting between them. CDR3 amino acids: CASRRMNTEAFF. In nucleotides, the CDR3 is TGTGCCAGCAGGCGAATGAACACTGAAGCTTTCTTT. The full variable domain, completed using reference TRBV28 and TRBJ1-1, is DVKVTQSSRYLVKRTGEKVFLECVQDMDHENMFWYRQDPGLGLRLIYFSYDVKMKEKGDIPEGYSVSREKKERFSLILESASTNQTSMYLCASRRMNTEAFFGQGTRLTVV.

The CDR3 sequence: CASAWTLNTEAFF. The CDR3 DNA reads TGTGCTAGTGCCTGGACACTCAACACTGAAGCTTTCTTT. J is TRBJ1-1 and V is TRBV12-5, with D possibly matching TRBD1 (5 bases). V lost 7 bases, J lost 2 bases, and 11 bases lay in between. The CDR3 is 13 amino acids. Germline CDR1 LGHNT, CDR2 FRNRAP.

This clone was observed a single time. V gene TRBV7-9 combines with J gene TRBJ2-5; 7 nucleotides align to TRBD1. The CDR3 runs 14 residues. The trim removed 5 bases at V and 3 bases at J, leaving 6 bases unmatched. Germline V gives CDR1 SEHNR, CDR2 FQNEAQ (reference sequence). CDR3 in amino acids: CASSIYGTEETQYF. CDR3 DNA: TGTGCCAGCAGCATATACGGGACAGAAGAGACCCAGTACTTC.

This clone was seen a handful of times. Here the CDR3 reads CASSLNVGLQETQYF. The CDR3 nucleotides are TGCGCCAGCAGCTTGAATGTGGGACTTCAAGAGACCCAGTACTTC. This sequence joins TRBV5-1 and TRBJ2-5; D may be TRBD2 (6 bases). Trimming stripped 1 base from V and 2 bases from J, with 12 bases between. Germline-derived CDR1 and CDR2 are SGHRS and YFSETQ. The CDR3 loop spans 15 amino acids. The whole variable domain, filled in from reference TRBV5-1 and TRBJ2-5, reads KAGVTQTPRYLIKTRGQQVTLSCSPISGHRSVSWYQQTPGQGLQFLFEYFSETQRNKGNFPGRFSGRQFSNSRSEMNVSTLELGDSALYLCASSLNVGLQETQYFGPGTRLLVL.

This clone has more than one count but fewer than ten. This sequence joins TRBV28 and TRBJ2-4; D ambiguous. CDR3 length equals 11 residues. Trimming removed 2 bases from V and 12 bases from J, with 8 bases in between. CDR1 and CDR2 from the germline V gene are MDHEN and SYDVKM. The CDR3 here is CASSLSSYQYF. The DNA of the CDR3 is TGTGCCAGCAGTTTAAGCTCTTATCAGTACTTC.

This chain connects TRBV5-4 to TRBJ2-7; 11 nucleotides align to TRBD2. The CDR3 runs 14 residues. CDR1 and CDR2 from the germline V gene are SGHNT and YYREEE (reference sequence). Trimming cost V 3 bases and J 2 bases; bases outside gene matches: 1. This CDR3 reads CASSSSGRPYEQYF. CDR3 coding DNA: TGTGCCAGCAGCTCTAGCGGGAGGCCCTACGAGCAGTACTTC.

V usage is TRBV9 and J usage is TRBJ2-7; weak D call: TRBD2 (5 bases). V was pared by 0 bases and J by 0 bases, with 10 bases between. This CDR3 has 15 amino acids. Germline V gene sequence: CDR1 SGDLS, CDR2 YYNGEE. CDR3 residues: CASSVGPADSYEQYF. The CDR3 nucleotides read TGTGCCAGCAGCGTAGGACCAGCGGACTCCTACGAGCAGTACTTC.

This chain links TRBV7-9 with TRBJ1-3; 7 bases map to TRBD1. The CDR3 is made up of 14 amino acids. Germline assignment: CDR1 SEHNR and CDR2 FQNEAQ (reference sequence). V lost 5 bases and J lost 5; bases outside the gene matches: 6. This CDR3 is CASSPRDRRNTIYF. As DNA, the CDR3 is TGTGCCAGCAGCCCCCGGGACAGACGAAACACCATATATTTT.

The chain uses TRBV6-1 and TRBJ2-7, with TRBD2 matching 7 bases. Trimming at V came to 4 bases and at J to 2 bases, leaving 8 bases not matched to a gene. The CDR3 contains 15 residues. The germline gives CDR1 MNHNS, CDR2 SASEGT. This CDR3 is CASSALPSGTYEQYF. The CDR3 nucleotides read TGTGCCAGCAGTGCCCTCCCTAGCGGTACCTACGAGCAGTACTTC.

V gene TRBV7-9 combines with J gene TRBJ1-4; D not certain. CDR3 length: 13 residues. Per the germline V gene, CDR1 is SEHNR and CDR2 is FQNEAQ (reference sequence). Trimming removed 11 bases at V and 3 bases at J, with 13 bases between. Here the CDR3 DNA reads TGTGCCGCGGGGAGGGCATCTAATGAAAAACTGTTTTTT. Translation: CAAGRASNEKLFF.

This chain connects TRBV5-1 to TRBJ1-1; the match to TRBD1 covers 9 bases. CDR3 length: 15 amino acids. Germline V gene data show CDR1 as SGHRS and CDR2 as YFSETQ. Trimming cost V 10 bases and J 1 base; bases outside gene matches: 11. CDR3 in amino acids: CACTGGGMGNTEAFF. CDR3 sequence (DNA): TGCGCCTGCACAGGGGGCGGGATGGGGAACACTGAAGCTTTCTTT.

The V call is TRBV11-3, the J call TRBJ2-2; 12 nucleotides agree with TRBD1. J gave up 6 bases and V 6 bases, and 5 bases lay outside the gene matches. Per the germline V gene, CDR1 is SGHNT and CDR2 is YENEEA. The CDR3 covers 15 residues. The CDR3 nucleotides are TGTGCCAGCAGATCCGGGACAGGGGGCTCCGGGGAGCTGTTTTTT. The encoded protein is CASRSGTGGSGELFF.

The chain employs TRBV18 and TRBJ2-7, with TRBD2 identical over 13 bases. There are 15 residues in the CDR3. The germline V gene has CDR1 KGHSH and CDR2 LQKENI. With V trimmed by 4 bases and J by 7 bases, 7 bases remained unmatched. Here the CDR3 DNA reads TGTGCCAGCTCACTCGGACTAGCGGGAGAAAAGGAGCAGTACTTC. It encodes CASSLGLAGEKEQYF.

The chain recombines TRBV6-1 with TRBJ1-1, with 7 bases fitting TRBD1. CDR1 is MNHNS, CDR2 SASEGT, per germline. The CDR3 contains 16 residues. The V and J ends lost 4 bases and 5 bases, in that order; junction bases with no gene match: 13. CDR3 protein: CASSADRVNLGTEAFF. The CDR3 DNA reads as TGTGCCAGCAGTGCAGACAGGGTAAATTTGGGGACTGAAGCTTTCTTT.

This clone was found a few times. This sequence joins TRBV5-8 and TRBJ1-4, with D maybe TRBD1 (6 bases). Looked up from germline, CDR1 is SGHTS and CDR2 is YDEGEE. Trimming removed 4 bases from V and 7 bases from J, with 20 bases in between. The CDR3 totals 16 residues. CDR3 in amino acids: CASSEPLGRGVEKLFF. The CDR3 coding sequence is TGTGCCAGCAGCGAACCCCTGGGCAGGGGCGTTGAAAAACTGTTTTTT.

The V and J genes are TRBV25-1 and TRBJ2-5; a possible D gene is TRBD2 (5 bases). This CDR3 comprises 16 residues. Trimming pared 3 bases from V and 4 bases from J, leaving 18 bases between. The V gene's germline CDR1 is MGHDK and CDR2 SYGVNS. CDR3 protein: CASSDLPGRRGETQYF. The CDR3 bases are TGTGCCAGCAGTGACCTCCCGGGCCGTCGGGGAGAGACCCAGTACTTC.

This clone was seen a handful of times. The V and J genes are TRBV6-5 and TRBJ2-1, with TRBD2 matching 7 bases. There are 14 residues in the CDR3. Germline lookup yields CDR1 MNHEY and CDR2 SVGAGI. The V gene end was trimmed by 5 bases and the J gene end by 10 bases; junction bases not matched to a gene: 11. CDR3 DNA: TGTGCCAGCAGTACGGGACTAAGGGGAGGAGAGCAGTTCTTC. Residues: CASSTGLRGGEQFF.

This clone has only a few counts. The chain joins TRBV28 to TRBJ1-5, with TRBD1 matching over 8 bases. The CDR3 is 16 residues long. The germline V gene encodes CDR1 MDHEN and CDR2 SYDVKM. V was pared by 5 bases and J by 2 bases, with 8 bases of the junction left unmatched. CDR3 region: CASSPGQGMGNQPQHF. The CDR3 coding sequence is TGTGCCAGCAGTCCTGGACAGGGTATGGGCAATCAGCCCCAGCATTTT.

This clone was seen just once. The chain recombines TRBV28 with TRBJ1-1; D may be TRBD1 (5 bases). Germline CDR1 and CDR2: MDHEN and SYDVKM. The CDR3 consists of 15 residues. Trimming removed 5 bases from V and 4 bases from J, with 17 bases in between. The chain's CDR3 is CASSPPEGRVTEAFF. DNA of the CDR3: TGTGCCAGCAGTCCCCCGGAGGGACGAGTCACTGAAGCTTTCTTT.

The chain is built from TRBV6-5 and TRBJ1-1; 8 bases match TRBD1. V dropped 6 bases and J dropped 1; count of bases not matched to a gene: 4. CDR1 MNHEY and CDR2 SVGAGI come from the germline V gene. The CDR3 has 14 residues. DNA of the CDR3: TGTGCCAGCAGCGGACAGGGTTGGAACACTGAAGCTTTCTTT. As protein: CASSGQGWNTEAFF.

The V and J genes are TRBV2 and TRBJ1-1; 7 nucleotides agree with TRBD1. The V segment lost 6 bases and the J segment 1 base; nucleotides outside the gene matches: 5. The CDR3 is made up of 14 amino acids. Germline V gene lookup returns CDR1 SNHLY and CDR2 FYNNEI. The CDR3 DNA reads TGTGCCAGCAGGGCCGGGACAGAGAACACTGAAGCTTTCTTT. This encodes CASRAGTENTEAFF.

About this clone itself: One junction end does not reproduce the germline sequence, and a read error may be involved. The chain is built from TRBV7-9 and TRBJ1-1; the D gene is possibly TRBD1 (6 bases). Looked up from germline, CDR1 is SEHNR and CDR2 is FQNEAQ (reference sequence). The CDR3 spans 12 residues. The CDR3 protein is CSSRGLNTEAFF. The CDR3, as DNA: TGTTCCAGCAGGGGCCTGAACACTGAAGCTTTCTTT. Drawing the rest from reference TRBV7-9 and TRBJ1-1, the complete variable domain is DTGVSQNPRHKITKRGQNVTFRCDPISEHNRLYWYRQTLGQGPEFLTYFQNEAQLEKSRLLSDRFSAERPKGSFSTLEIQRTEQGDSAMYLCSSRGLNTEAFFGQGTRLTVV.

The chain links TRBV21-1 to TRBJ2-2; TRBD1 is the table's D call, not checked against the DNA. TRBV21-1 is classified as a pseudogene. CDR3 length: 15 amino acids. The CDR3 loop is CASRRDRGRTGELFF. The CDR3 DNA follows: TGTGCCAGCAGACGGGACAGGGGTCGGACCGGGGAGCTGTTTTTT.

The chain combines TRBV6-5 with TRBJ2-3; D is uncertain. This CDR3 has 13 amino acids. The V end lost 7 bases, the J end lost 4 bases, and 12 bases lay between the germline ends. Germline V CDR1 and CDR2: MNHEY, SVGAGI. The DNA for the CDR3 is TGTGCCAGCAAGTTAAGGAGCCCAGATACGCAGTATTTT. It yields the protein CASKLRSPDTQYF.

The V and J genes are TRBV5-1 and TRBJ2-5, with D possibly matching TRBD2 (5 bases). The V gene lost 0 bases and the J gene lost 5 bases, with 14 bases spanning the gap. This CDR3 contains 15 residues. Looked up from germline, CDR1 is SGHRS and CDR2 is YFSETQ. The CDR3 DNA is TGCGCCAGCAGCTTGGTACAGCTAGCACAGGAGACCCAGTACTTC. Translation gives CASSLVQLAQETQYF.

The chain employs TRBV7-6 and TRBJ2-7, with 11 nucleotides matching TRBD2. Per the germline V gene, CDR1 is SGHVS and CDR2 is FNYEAQ. V lost 7 bases and J lost 4; bases outside the gene matches: 6. The CDR3 runs to 14 residues. The CDR3 loop reads CASTPGTSGYEQYF. The CDR3 DNA follows: TGTGCCAGCACCCCCGGGACTAGCGGTTACGAGCAGTACTTC.

The V and J genes are TRBV7-9 and TRBJ2-4; the D gene is possibly TRBD2 (5 bases). Per germline, CDR1 SEHNR and CDR2 FQNEAQ (reference sequence). Between the trimmed V and J ends, which lost 5 bases and 1 base, there was a span of 15 bases. The CDR3 runs to 16 residues. The CDR3, as DNA: TGTGCCAGCAGCCCGCCCGGGGATGCGGCCAAAAACATTCAGTACTTC. Amino acids: CASSPPGDAAKNIQYF.

This rearrangement joins TRBV18 to TRBJ1-3, with D possibly matching TRBD1 (5 bases). The germline V gene has CDR1 KGHSH and CDR2 LQKENI. Trimming stripped 3 bases from V and 0 bases from J, with 6 bases between. CDR3 length: 14 residues. The CDR3 is CASSPQGSGNTIYF. The CDR3 nucleotides read TGTGCCAGCTCACCCCAGGGCTCTGGAAACACCATATATTTT.